This passage covers 8 T cell receptor beta chains from one sample sequenced in a study of T cells in Graves' hyperthyroidism and ophthalmopathy. RNA transcripts served as the template for amplifying TCR beta CDR3 regions. The HTBI set primed first-round TCR CDR3 RT-PCR. TCRdb called the multiplex PCR reads again in MiXCR, with one record for every CDR3 protein. The data hold some 690,000 distinct CDR3 sequences, with about 18% observed a single time. Sequencing was carried out using blood. These receptors were taken from a man aged 45-60 years with Graves' hyperthyroidism.

The rearrangement links TRBV10-2 to TRBJ1-2, with D possibly matching TRBD1 (5 bases). From germline, CDR1 is WSHSY and CDR2 SAAADI. CDR3 length: 18 residues. Trimming took off 3 bases at V and 2 bases at J, with 22 bases between the two ends. CDR3 nucleotides: TGCGCCAGCAGTGAAACAGACTTGTTAGACAGATCAAACTATGGCTACACCTTC. It is translated as CASSETDLLDRSNYGYTF.

This clonotype showed up just a few times. A much more abundant neighbour one base away suggests this may be a read error. This chain joins TRBV11-2 and TRBJ2-5; D is possibly TRBD1 or TRBD2 (5 bases each). Germline lookup yields CDR1 SGHAT and CDR2 FQNNGV. CDR3 size: 14 residues. The CDR3 is CASSLVGVGEAQYF. The DNA for the CDR3 is TGTGCCAGCAGCTTAGTGGGGGTAGGAGAGGCCCAGTACTTC.

In its sample, this clonotype was seen many times. The rearrangement joins TRBV7-9 to TRBJ2-5; 8 bases are shared with TRBD2. CDR3 length equals 15 residues. Looked up from germline, CDR1 is SEHNR and CDR2 is FQNEAQ (reference sequence). V trimming: 4 bases; J trimming: 5 bases; junction bases outside the gene matches: 9. The CDR3 nucleotides read TGTGCCAGCAGCTCAGGACTAGCCAATGTCGAGACCCAGTACTTC. Translating it yields CASSSGLANVETQYF.

CDR3 region: CASSQEATSSYNEQFF. The CDR3 DNA follows: TGTGCCAGCAGCCAAGAGGCCACTTCCTCCTACAATGAGCAGTTCTTC. The V call is TRBV4-2, the J call TRBJ2-1; D remains ambiguous. V shed 0 bases and J shed 0 bases, with 9 bases lying between them. The germline V gene encodes CDR1 LGHNA and CDR2 YNFKEQ. This CDR3 is built from 16 residues.

The sample holds many counts of this clonotype. The chain couples TRBV29-1 to TRBJ2-1; weak D call: TRBD2 (7 bases). The CDR3 extends over 14 amino acids. Germline V gene data show CDR1 as SQVTM and CDR2 as ANQGSEA. With 4 bases removed from V and 1 base from J, the gap between germline ends came to 11 bases. CDR3 bases: TGCAGCGTTGTCGAGGGGGGGTCCTACAATGAGCAGTTCTTC. This translates into CSVVEGGSYNEQFF.

As regards this clonotype: A single base separates this from a much larger clone, so it may be a read error. The V and J genes are TRBV18 and TRBJ2-3; D gene unclear. CDR3 length equals 17 residues. The germline gives CDR1 KGHSH, CDR2 LQKENI. Here the CDR3 reads CAGSPLTGELITDTQYF. The CDR3 nucleotides read TGTGCCGGCTCACCCCTGACGGGCGAGCTGATCACAGATACGCAGTATTTT.

This clonotype has at least ten counts. The rearrangement links TRBV6-6 to TRBJ1-3, with D hard to call. The CDR3 is 15 amino acids. Germline CDR1 and CDR2: MNHNY and SVGAGI (reference sequence). V was cut by 1 base and J by 2 bases, with 9 bases left in between. The CDR3 DNA follows: TGTGCCAGCAGTTACTTGGGCGGGACTGGAAACACCATATATTTT. This gives the protein CASSYLGGTGNTIYF.

A word on this clonotype: A much more abundant neighbour one base away suggests this may be a read error. The CDR3 here is CAWQTGGGREKLFF. CDR3 nucleotide sequence: TGTGCCTGGCAAACAGGGGGAGGCAGGGAAAAACTGTTTTTT. The V and J genes are TRBV30 and TRBJ1-4; 8 bases map to TRBD1. The V segment lost 5 bases and the J segment 8 bases; nucleotides outside the gene matches: 10. The germline CDR1 and CDR2 sequences are GTSNPN and SVGIG (reference sequence). The CDR3 extends over 14 amino acids.